This T cell receptor beta chain was sequenced during a study of blood T cells in healthy people across ages. The sample, roughly 9.5 milliliters of peripheral blood, was drawn from each donor. There are a few counts of this clonotype. Through a sample-barcoded 5' primer and a J-beta primer mix, a second PCR was run for roughly 7 to 12 cycles. TCRdb fed the 5' RACE reads into MiXCR, producing one record per CDR3 protein. This sample has hundreds of thousands of distinct CDR3 sequences, with around two fifths found just once. The V segment lost 4 bases and the J segment 8 bases; nucleotides outside the gene matches: 9. CDR3 length equals 15 residues. The V gene's germline CDR1 is SGHRS and CDR2 YFSETQ.

The sequenced sample consisted of blood. The source is a man aged 80 or over in good health. This chain joins TRBV5-1 and TRBJ2-1; 10 bases map to TRBD2. The CDR3 sequence: CASSPQRGGRDEQFF. The CDR3 DNA reads TGCGCCAGCAGCCCACAGCGGGGGGGCCGGGATGAGCAGTTCTTC.